The 25 T cell receptor beta chains presented below share a single source sample, sequenced in a study of blood T cell repertoires in COVID-19. This table comes from immunoSEQ multiplex PCR, and its TCRdb copy is limited to in-frame clones, with some not included. This table has 250,000 to 400,000 clones, 85% appearing once. Sequences were obtained from PBMCs or T cells enriched from blood (not recorded which). The receptors shown here come from a woman in her 30s who had been exposed to COVID-19.

V gene TRBV24-1 combines with J gene TRBJ2-1, with a possible D match to TRBD1 (5 bases). This CDR3 spans 13 amino acids. Looked up from germline, CDR1 is KGHDR and CDR2 is SFDVKD. V lost 6 bases to trimming and J lost 6 bases, with 11 bases between them. CDR3: CATSLAGRNEQFF. DNA of the CDR3: TGTGCCACCAGTTTAGCAGGGCGCAATGAGCAGTTCTTC.

The sample holds a few counts of this clone. This chain links TRBV12-2 with TRBJ1-2; the D call TRBD1 from the table was never checked on the DNA. TRBV12-2 is labeled a pseudogene. The CDR3 is 15 residues long. CDR3 in DNA: TGTGCAAGTCGCTTAGGGCCACAGGGGGCACATGGCTACACCTTC. Protein sequence: CASRLGPQGAHGYTF.

This chain joins TRBV2 and TRBJ2-1; 8 bases map to TRBD1. The CDR3 contains 15 residues. J gave up 8 bases and V 6 bases, and 12 bases lay outside the gene matches. Germline loops: CDR1 SNHLY, CDR2 FYNNEI. The CDR3 is CASRNTGQGRDEQFF. The CDR3 bases are TGTGCCAGCAGGAATACCGGACAGGGACGTGATGAGCAGTTCTTC.

This clone has just a few counts. Other DNA sequences of this sample code for an identical CDR3. The V and J genes are TRBV15 and TRBJ1-4; 8 bases map to TRBD1. J was trimmed by 8 bases and V by 2 bases; bases with no gene match: 10. CDR1 is LNHNV and CDR2 is YYDKDF in the germline V gene (reference sequence). The CDR3 totals 16 residues. The CDR3 protein is CATSRKPDRGREKLFF. The CDR3 nucleotides read TGTGCCACCAGCAGAAAACCTGACAGGGGTAGAGAAAAACTGTTTTTT.

The chain carries TRBV7-2 and TRBJ1-5; the D gene is possibly TRBD1 (6 bases). Germline V gene data show CDR1 as SGHTA and CDR2 as FQGNSA. The CDR3 extends over 16 amino acids. The V and J ends lost 4 bases and 4 bases respectively, with 17 bases between them. Here the CDR3 reads CASSWEPGHRNQPQHF. CDR3 bases: TGTGCCAGCAGCTGGGAACCGGGACATAGGAATCAGCCCCAGCATTTT.

V is TRBV27 and J is TRBJ1-2; 11 nucleotides agree with TRBD1. CDR3 size: 18 residues. V lost 4 bases, J lost 4 bases, and 14 bases stayed unmatched. Germline CDR1 and CDR2: MNHEY and SMNVEV (reference sequence). CDR3 residues: CASSSQVRRTGGSYGYTF. The CDR3 DNA sequence: TGTGCCAGCAGTTCACAAGTAAGAAGGACAGGGGGCAGCTATGGCTACACCTTC.

The chain couples TRBV6-5 to TRBJ1-1; D gene unclear. Trimming removed 8 bases at V and 1 base at J, with 11 bases between. CDR1 MNHEY and CDR2 SVGAGI come from the germline V gene. CDR3 length equals 13 residues. The chain's CDR3 is CASEADGNTEAFF. The DNA of the CDR3 is TGTGCCAGCGAAGCGGACGGGAACACTGAAGCTTTCTTT.

This chain uses TRBV7-6 with TRBJ1-4; 7 bases line up with TRBD1. J gave up 9 bases and V 2 bases, and 0 bases lay outside the gene matches. Per the germline V gene, CDR1 is SGHVS and CDR2 is FNYEAQ. This CDR3 has 12 amino acids. CDR3 region: CASSLRGQKLFF. The CDR3 DNA follows: TGTGCCAGCAGCTTAAGGGGGCAAAAACTGTTTTTT.

V gene TRBV7-2 combines with J gene TRBJ2-5; 13 bases map to TRBD2. V gave up 3 bases and J gave up 2 bases; unmatched junction bases: 9. Germline V gene lookup returns CDR1 SGHTA and CDR2 FQGNSA. This CDR3 comprises 18 residues. DNA for the CDR3: TGTGCCAGCAGCTTCTGGACTAGCGGGGGATCTCTTCAAGAGACCCAGTACTTC. Its protein product is CASSFWTSGGSLQETQYF.

The genes are TRBV2 and TRBJ2-7; D may be TRBD1 (6 bases). The CDR3 is 14 residues long. Per the germline V gene, CDR1 is SNHLY and CDR2 is FYNNEI. V lost 7 bases and J 5 bases, leaving 18 bases between the germline ends. This CDR3 reads CASTRDIQADEQYF. The CDR3, as DNA: TGTGCCAGCACCCGGGACATCCAAGCGGACGAGCAGTACTTC.

CDR3 sequence (DNA): TGTGCCAGCAGTATCACCCCCAGGGATAGTTCACCCCTCCACTTT. Translated: CASSITPRDSSPLHF. This rearrangement joins TRBV2 to TRBJ1-6; a weak D match, TRBD1 (5 bases). The CDR3 consists of 15 residues. Trimming pared 5 bases from V and 9 bases from J, leaving 17 bases between. Per germline, CDR1 SNHLY and CDR2 FYNNEI.

The J gene is TRBJ1-3, the V gene TRBV6-5, with D perhaps matching TRBD1 (5 bases). There are 15 residues in the CDR3. CDR1 is MNHEY and CDR2 is SVGAGI in the germline V gene. Trimming cost V 6 bases and J 0 bases, with 12 bases left between them. The CDR3 spells CASSTNRFSGNTIYF. CDR3 bases: TGTGCCAGCAGCACAAACAGGTTCTCTGGAAACACCATATATTTT.

The chain recombines TRBV7-2 with TRBJ1-5; D remains ambiguous. Per germline, CDR1 SGHTA and CDR2 FQGNSA. The V gene lost 2 bases and the J gene lost 0 bases, with 11 bases spanning the gap. CDR3 length equals 16 residues. CDR3 DNA sequence: TGTGCCAGCAGCTTAACTGAGACACTTAGCAATCAGCCCCAGCATTTT. Protein product: CASSLTETLSNQPQHF.

This clone was seen repeatedly, ten times or more. The chain recombines TRBV4-1 with TRBJ1-2; no definite D call. Trimming took 0 bases from V and 7 from J, leaving 9 bases between them. The CDR3 contains 13 residues. Germline CDR1 is MGHRA and CDR2 is YSYEKL. The CDR3 DNA reads TGCGCCAGCAGCCAAGATGTGTGGGCTGGCTACACCTTC. Translation: CASSQDVWAGYTF.

This clone was observed at least ten times. The rearrangement uses TRBV12-3 or TRBV12-4 and TRBJ1-5; TRBD1 agrees at 8 bases. The CDR3 loop spans 13 amino acids. The trim removed 6 bases at V and 9 bases at J, leaving 7 bases unmatched. The CDR3 region has the DNA TGTGCCAGCAGCCGCGGACAGGGCACGCCCCAGCATTTT. Its translation: CASSRGQGTPQHF.

This chain links TRBV9 with TRBJ1-3, with D unresolved. V lost 4 bases, J lost 4 bases, and 15 bases lay in between. The CDR3 contains 15 residues. In germline, CDR1 is SGDLS, CDR2 YYNGEE. The CDR3 is CASSPTPGYGNTIYF. The CDR3, as DNA: TGTGCCAGCAGCCCTACCCCCGGGTACGGAAACACCATATATTTT.

The chain recombines TRBV29-1 with TRBJ2-5, with 12 nucleotides matching TRBD2. Trimming removed 7 bases from V and 4 bases from J; junction bases left unmatched: 16. Germline V CDR1 and CDR2: SQVTM, ANQGSEA. This CDR3 is built from 17 residues. CDR3 sequence: CSANRGGLAGGRETQYF. CDR3 nucleotides: TGCAGCGCGAACAGGGGTGGTCTAGCGGGGGGGCGAGAGACCCAGTACTTC. The full variable domain, its missing parts supplied by reference TRBV29-1 and TRBJ2-5, is SAVISQKPSRDICQRGTSLTIQCQVDSQVTMMFWYRQQPGQSLTLIATANQGSEATYESGFVIDKFPISRPNLTFSTLTVSNMSPEDSSIYLCSANRGGLAGGRETQYFGPGTRLLVL.

This clone has a single count. The chain combines TRBV30 with TRBJ1-1; D uncertain. V lost 3 bases, J lost 0 bases, and 11 bases lay in between. This CDR3 region has 14 residues. Germline loops: CDR1 GTSNPN, CDR2 SVGIG (reference sequence). The CDR3 DNA is TGTGCCTGGAGGGCGGGCACTTTGAACACTGAAGCTTTCTTT. Translated: CAWRAGTLNTEAFF.

CDR3 sequence: CASSLGISQETQYF. CDR3 nucleotides: TGTGCCAGCTCACTCGGGATATCACAAGAGACCCAGTACTTC. The J gene is TRBJ2-5, the V gene TRBV18, with D tentatively TRBD2 (5 bases). The CDR3 runs 14 residues. Per germline, CDR1 KGHSH and CDR2 LQKENI. The germline V and J ends were trimmed by 4 bases and 2 bases, with 11 bases remaining between them.

This chain uses TRBV28 with TRBJ1-1; 7 bases align to TRBD1. The CDR3 is 14 residues long. The germline gives CDR1 MDHEN, CDR2 SYDVKM. Trimming took 5 bases from V and 1 from J; bases not matched to a gene: 4. The chain's CDR3 is CASSVYRGNTEAFF. The DNA of the CDR3 is TGTGCCAGCAGTGTCTACAGGGGGAACACTGAAGCTTTCTTT.

The chain combines TRBV2 with TRBJ2-1; a possible D gene is TRBD2 (6 bases). The CDR3 has 13 residues. Germline V gene data show CDR1 as SNHLY and CDR2 as FYNNEI. The ends were cut back, 5 bases at V and 3 bases at J, with 8 bases in the middle. The CDR3: CASSPGLYNEQFF. CDR3 DNA: TGTGCCAGCAGTCCGGGACTCTACAATGAGCAGTTCTTC.

The CDR3 coding sequence is TGTGCCAGTAGTTCCATGACAGAACAAGAGACCCAGTACTTC. This gives the protein CASSSMTEQETQYF. The rearrangement links TRBV19 to TRBJ2-5; D is possibly TRBD1 (5 bases). The CDR3 totals 14 residues. With 5 bases removed from V and 2 bases from J, the gap between germline ends came to 12 bases. Germline CDR1 and CDR2: LNHDA and SQIVND (reference sequence).

This clone has more than one count but fewer than ten. V and J are TRBV3-1 (or the pseudogene TRBV3-2) and TRBJ2-2; 11 bases agree with TRBD2. Germline trimming cut 4 bases from V and 4 bases from J; bases unmatched to any gene: 2. CDR1 LGHDT and CDR2 YNNKEL come from the germline V gene (reference sequence). The CDR3 loop spans 15 amino acids. CDR3 DNA sequence: TGTGCCAGCAGCCGCGGACTAGCGGGCACCGGGGAGCTGTTTTTT. Residues: CASSRGLAGTGELFF.

The chain couples TRBV2 to TRBJ1-1; D ambiguous. Germline lookup yields CDR1 SNHLY and CDR2 FYNNEI. The CDR3 is made up of 16 amino acids. V was shortened by 2 bases and J by 0 bases, with 13 bases between the two germline ends. CDR3 amino acids: CASSERGIGLNTEAFF. CDR3 nucleotides: TGTGCCAGCAGTGAACGAGGGATAGGGTTGAACACTGAAGCTTTCTTT.

The J gene is TRBJ1-5, the V gene TRBV3-1 (or the pseudogene TRBV3-2), with TRBD1 as a possible D gene (5 bases). V lost 0 bases and J lost 10, with 10 bases in between. Germline values: CDR1 LGHDT, CDR2 YNNKEL (reference sequence). This CDR3 comprises 13 residues. The CDR3 DNA reads as TGTGCCAGCAGCCAAGAATCGGGGGGACCCCAGCATTTT. It specifies CASSQESGGPQHF.